This T cell receptor beta chain stems from a study of identical twins. CDR3 size: 13 residues. Germline loops: CDR1 SEHNR, CDR2 FQNEAQ (reference sequence). The V end was cut by 9 bases, the J end by 1 base, with 10 bases between. Each donor (without exception) was a healthy Caucasian. Study conclusions and caveats: Out-of-frame alpha sequences common to twins were enriched for low generation probability.

Comments on this clonotype: Its antigen remains unidentified.

TCRdb re-derived calls from the 5' RACE reads in MiXCR, one entry per CDR3 protein. Among under 350,000 distinct CDR3 sequences listed, over 8.5% were seen once. These data are also associated with another study on yellow fever vaccine responses in identical twins. That study reports: Reported findings indicate that twins' vaccine T cell responses seemed partially convergent, partially personalized.

The sequenced sample was CD8+ T cells sorted from blood. This chain uses TRBV7-9 with TRBJ2-1, with D uncertain. The sequence was obtained from a woman under 30 in good health. CDR3 in amino acids: CASRAQSYNEQFF. The CDR3 DNA sequence: TGTGCCAGTCGGGCGCAATCCTACAATGAGCAGTTCTTC.